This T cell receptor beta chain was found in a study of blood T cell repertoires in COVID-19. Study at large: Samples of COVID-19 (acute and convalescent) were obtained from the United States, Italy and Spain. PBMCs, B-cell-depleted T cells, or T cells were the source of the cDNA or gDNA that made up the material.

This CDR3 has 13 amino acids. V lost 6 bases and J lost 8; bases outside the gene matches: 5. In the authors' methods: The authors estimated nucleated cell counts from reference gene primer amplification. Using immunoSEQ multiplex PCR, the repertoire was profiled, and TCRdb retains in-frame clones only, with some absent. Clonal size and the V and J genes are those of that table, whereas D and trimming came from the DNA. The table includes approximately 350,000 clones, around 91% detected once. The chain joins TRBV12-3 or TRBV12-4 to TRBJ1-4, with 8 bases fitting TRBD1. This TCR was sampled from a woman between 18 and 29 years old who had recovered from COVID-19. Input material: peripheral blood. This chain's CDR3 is CASRGQVGEKLFF. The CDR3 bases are TGTGCCAGCAGGGGACAGGTTGGGGAAAAACTGTTTTTT.